This TCR beta chain was captured in a study of shared clonotypes between healthy human individuals (dated by TCRdb to the early 2020s). Regarding the complete study: The cohort comprised a couple of women and three men aged 18 to 49 years. The study deeply sequenced blood TCR repertoires of about 5 healthy adults to estimate repertoire size and the extent of clonotype sharing between individuals. For each donor, CD4 naive and CD4 memory were each given three plates, CD8 naive was given two plates, and CD8 memory was given one plate. Leukapheresis yielded between about 0.9 and 10 billion PBMCs per donor. Different laboratories and diverse techniques were used to prepare libraries and sequence TCR repertoires, to increase sequencing depth and limit assay-specific biases.

The research as a whole found: Compared with non-shared clonotypes, clonotypes shared by all four sorted-subset donors had higher generation probabilities. Estimated clonotype richness was generally larger for naive than for memory subsets. Incomplete sequencing was indicated by rarefaction of sorted-subset datasets, despite the large sequencing depth. When four donors were compared, the shared fraction of clonotypes was around 5% for naive CD4, around 3.5% for naive CD8, 2% to 2.5% for memory CD4, and under 0.5% for memory CD8. The genetic and exposure-history diversity represented was limited by the small number of donors. Pairwise subsampling indicated that sequencing depth was expected to affect the degree of clonotype sharing among donors. Sampling was restricted to blood, and TCR repertoires in tissues likely differ from the TCR repertoires found in blood.

CD8 naive samples were CD45RO-negative cells positively selected for CCR7, giving a CD45RA+CCR7+ population that excluded TemRA cells. Healthy HIV-negative adults with no recently reported acute infections or vaccinations were included as donors. Only Caucasian adults living in Nashville, Tennessee, USA were represented among the donors. Blood was obtained by leukapheresis, after which PBMCs were separated by Ficoll-Histopaque density gradient centrifugation and cryopreserved in liquid nitrogen vapor phase. Analytical flow cytometry was used to check the purity and quantity of every magnetically sorted T cell population. Genomic DNA was isolated from each sorted fraction and quantified by UV absorbance on a Nanodrop 2000c. Trimming takes 6 bases from V and 6 bases from J, and the germline ends sit 21 bases apart. The CDR1 and CDR2 encoded by the germline V gene (reference sequence) are MNHEY and SMNVEV. From the cysteine up to the phenylalanine, the CDR3 has a length of 15 residues. Only the CDR3 DNA is retained, 45 bases long and in frame from the first base.

Using the deep immunoSEQ assay, multiplex PCR amplified TCR CDR3 regions from genomic DNA. Genomic DNA extracted from each cell subset was distributed evenly over all wells of several immunoSEQ 96-well plates, and each plate served as one replicate. For sorted subsets, each replicate PCR was loaded with 200 ng genomic DNA, equivalent to approximately 33,000 T cell genomes. Purified libraries were quantified with a Qubit 3.0 fluorometer, sized on a Bioanalyzer 2100, and re-quantified with the KAPA Library Quantification kit. A separate single-read 150-cycle Illumina NextSeq 550 flow cell was used to sequence each immunoSEQ 96-well plate. In the authors' own workflow: Because only junctional sequences without quality scores were contained in the immunoSEQ output, filtering matching that applied to full-length reads could not be performed. To assign V/J genes and CDR3, sequences were annotated against IMGT germline references using PyIR, a Python wrapper for IgBLAST v1.9. Reads were removed for weak V/J assignments (E-value above 1e-6), missing CDR3, stop codons, out-of-frame junctions, or ambiguous translated residues. V3J clonotypes were defined as sequences sharing an identical inferred V gene, J gene, and CDR3 amino acid sequence. Percentage overlap between repertoires was computed as shared unique clonotypes divided by the size of the smaller repertoire. Repertoire richness was assessed with RTK rarefaction, the Chao1 estimator, and Recon v2.1 estimates of unobserved clonotypes. For all TCRbeta clonotypes obtained by the gDNA method from a handful of donors, generation probabilities were computed with OLGA. TCRdb took this table from immuneACCESS and kept in-frame rearrangements with V and J called. Such tables lack part of the clones; where checked against another copy, unresolved V genes explain under half of the gap, and the rest is unexplained. That table gives V, J and clone size, and the DNA gave D and trimming. The sample records hundreds of thousands of clones, 92% of which are singletons. Approximately 24% of the sample lies in the top ten.

Note on this clone: Its antigen is not yet known. Base qualities were left out, and no much larger clone turns up one base away.

This clonotype was obtained from a man aged 25 to 40 in good health. The sequenced sample consisted of naive CD8+ T cells sorted from blood. The sample's cell subset or site, from its label and the paper: CD45RA+CCR7+. Recombination joined TRBV27 with TRBJ2-7; matching of 5 bases hints at TRBD2 as the D gene. The CDR3 region has the sequence CASSISAALGIEQYF. The nucleotide sequence is TGTGCCAGCAGCATCTCAGCGGCCCTGGGTATCGAGCAGTACTTC.